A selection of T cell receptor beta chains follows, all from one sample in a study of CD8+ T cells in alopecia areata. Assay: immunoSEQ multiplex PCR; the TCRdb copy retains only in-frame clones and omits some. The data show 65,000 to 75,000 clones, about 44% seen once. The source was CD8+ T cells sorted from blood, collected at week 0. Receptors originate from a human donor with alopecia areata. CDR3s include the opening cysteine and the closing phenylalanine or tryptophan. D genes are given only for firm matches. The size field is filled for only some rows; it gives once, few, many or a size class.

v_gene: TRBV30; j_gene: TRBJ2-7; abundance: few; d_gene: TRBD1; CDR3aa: CAWASGGGYEQYF; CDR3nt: TGTGCCTGGGCCTCAGGGGGCGGCTACGAGCAGTACTTC
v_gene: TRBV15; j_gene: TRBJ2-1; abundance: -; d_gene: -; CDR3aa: CATSRALIDQFF; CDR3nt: TGTGCCACCAGCAGGGCTTTGATAGACCAGTTCTTC
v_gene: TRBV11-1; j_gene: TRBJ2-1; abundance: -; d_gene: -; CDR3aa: CASSYTREGNEQFF; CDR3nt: TGTGCCAGCAGTTACACACGGGAAGGCAATGAGCAGTTCTTC
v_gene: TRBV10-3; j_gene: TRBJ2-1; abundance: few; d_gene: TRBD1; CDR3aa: CAISPTGGPYNEQFF; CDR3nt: TGTGCCATCAGTCCGACAGGGGGCCCCTACAATGAGCAGTTCTTC
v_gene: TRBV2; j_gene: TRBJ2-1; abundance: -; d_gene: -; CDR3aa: CASSETGLEQFF; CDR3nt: TGTGCCAGCAGTGAAACGGGCTTAGAGCAGTTCTTC
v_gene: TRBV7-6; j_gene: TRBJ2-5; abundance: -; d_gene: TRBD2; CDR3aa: CASSLPGTSHDF; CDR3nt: TGTGCCAGCAGCTTACCGGGGACTAGCCACGACTTC
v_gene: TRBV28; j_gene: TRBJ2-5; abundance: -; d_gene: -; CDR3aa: CASSLSGVGETQYF; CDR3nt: TGTGCCAGCAGTTTATCGGGAGTTGGTGAGACCCAGTACTTC
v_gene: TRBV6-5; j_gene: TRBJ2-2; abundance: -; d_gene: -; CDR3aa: CASMDRANTGELFF; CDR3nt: TGTGCCAGCATGGATAGGGCGAACACCGGGGAGCTGTTTTTT
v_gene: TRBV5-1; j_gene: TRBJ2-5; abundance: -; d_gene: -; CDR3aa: CASSLGRLETQYF; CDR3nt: TGCGCCAGCAGCTTAGGGAGGTTGGAGACCCAGTACTTC
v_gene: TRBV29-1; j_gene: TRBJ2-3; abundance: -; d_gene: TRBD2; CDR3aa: CSAELAEPFTDTQYF; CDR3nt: TGCAGCGCCGAGCTAGCGGAGCCTTTCACAGATACGCAGTATTTT
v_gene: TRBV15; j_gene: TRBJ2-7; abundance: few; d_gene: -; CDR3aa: CATSTNSGGAGQYF; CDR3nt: TGTGCCACCAGCACGAATAGCGGAGGAGCGGGGCAGTACTTC
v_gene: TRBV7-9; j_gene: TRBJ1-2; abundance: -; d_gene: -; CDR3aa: CASSLARQGSGYTF; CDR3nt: TGTGCCAGCAGCTTAGCACGCCAGGGGTCTGGCTACACCTTC
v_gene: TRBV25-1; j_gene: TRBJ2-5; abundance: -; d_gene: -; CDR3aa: CASSEPQETQYF; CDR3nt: TGTGCCAGCAGTGAACCTCAAGAGACCCAGTACTTC
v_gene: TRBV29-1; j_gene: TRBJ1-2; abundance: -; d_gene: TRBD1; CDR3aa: CSVPGQGNGYTF; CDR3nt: TGCAGCGTGCCGGGACAGGGTAATGGCTACACCTTC
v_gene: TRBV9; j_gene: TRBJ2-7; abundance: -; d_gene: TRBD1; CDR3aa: CASSAGTGGYEQYF; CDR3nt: TGTGCCAGCAGCGCGGGGACAGGGGGGTACGAGCAGTACTTC
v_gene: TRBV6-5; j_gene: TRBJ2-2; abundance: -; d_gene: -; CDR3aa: CASSYSRGGELFF; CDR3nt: TGTGCCAGCAGTTACTCGAGAGGAGGGGAGCTGTTTTTT
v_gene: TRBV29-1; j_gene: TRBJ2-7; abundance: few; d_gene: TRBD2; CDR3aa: CSVELTSGRQYEQYF; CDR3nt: TGCAGCGTTGAATTGACTAGCGGGAGACAATACGAGCAGTACTTC
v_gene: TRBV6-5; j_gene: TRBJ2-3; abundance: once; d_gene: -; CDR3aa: CATSPSGDTQYF; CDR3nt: TGTGCCACCTCGCCCTCCGGAGATACGCAGTATTTT
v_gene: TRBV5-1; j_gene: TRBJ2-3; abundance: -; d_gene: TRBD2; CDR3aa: CASSLTLAPDTQYF; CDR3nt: TGCGCCAGCAGCTTGACACTAGCGCCAGATACGCAGTATTTT